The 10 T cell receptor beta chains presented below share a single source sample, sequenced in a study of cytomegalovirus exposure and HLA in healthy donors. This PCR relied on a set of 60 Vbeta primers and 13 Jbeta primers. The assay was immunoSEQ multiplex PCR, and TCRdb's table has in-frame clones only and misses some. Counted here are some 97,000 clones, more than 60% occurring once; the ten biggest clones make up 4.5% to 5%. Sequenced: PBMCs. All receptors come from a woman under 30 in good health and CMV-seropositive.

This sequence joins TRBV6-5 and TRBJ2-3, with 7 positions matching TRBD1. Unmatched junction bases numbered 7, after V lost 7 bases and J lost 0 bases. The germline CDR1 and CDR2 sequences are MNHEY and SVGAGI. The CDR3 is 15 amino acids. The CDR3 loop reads CASTAGTASTDTQYF. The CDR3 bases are TGTGCCAGCACCGCCGGGACAGCAAGCACAGATACGCAGTATTTT.

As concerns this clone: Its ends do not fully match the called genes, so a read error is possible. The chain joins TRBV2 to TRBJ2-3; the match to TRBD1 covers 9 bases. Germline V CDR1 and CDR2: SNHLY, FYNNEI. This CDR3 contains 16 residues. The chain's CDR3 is CASREDRGSGGDTQYF. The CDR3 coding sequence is TGTGCCAGCAGAGAAGACAGGGGGTCGGGCGGAGATACGCAGTATTTT.

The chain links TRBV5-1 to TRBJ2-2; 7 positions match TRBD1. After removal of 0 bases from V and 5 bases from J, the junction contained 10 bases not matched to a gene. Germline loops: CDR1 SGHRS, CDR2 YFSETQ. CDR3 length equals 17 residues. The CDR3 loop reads CASSLGGTVDLTGELFF. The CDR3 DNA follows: TGCGCCAGCAGCTTGGGGGGGACAGTTGATCTTACCGGGGAGCTGTTTTTT.

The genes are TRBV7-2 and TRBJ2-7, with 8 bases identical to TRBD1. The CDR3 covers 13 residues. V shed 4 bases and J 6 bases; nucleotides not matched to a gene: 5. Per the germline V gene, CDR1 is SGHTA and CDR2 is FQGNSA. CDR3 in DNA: TGTGCCAGCAGCTCTGACAGGGGAGGCGAGCAGTACTTC. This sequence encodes CASSSDRGGEQYF.

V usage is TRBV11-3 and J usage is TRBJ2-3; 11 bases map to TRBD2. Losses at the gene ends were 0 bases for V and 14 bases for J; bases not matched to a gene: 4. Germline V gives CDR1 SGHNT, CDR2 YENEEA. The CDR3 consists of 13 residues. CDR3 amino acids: CASSLDSGRAMYF. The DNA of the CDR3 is TGTGCCAGCAGCTTAGATAGCGGGAGGGCTATGTATTTT.

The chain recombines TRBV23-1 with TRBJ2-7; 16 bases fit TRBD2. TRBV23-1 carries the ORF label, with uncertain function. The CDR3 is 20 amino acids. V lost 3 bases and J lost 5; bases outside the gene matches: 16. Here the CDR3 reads CASSHPGLAGGPSLLNEQYF. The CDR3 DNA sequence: TGCGCCAGCAGTCACCCGGGACTAGCGGGAGGGCCCTCCCTCCTAAACGAGCAGTACTTC.

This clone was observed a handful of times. CDR3 in DNA: TGCAGCGCACTTGACCTAGCGGGAGAGGATGAGCAGTTCTTC. It translates to CSALDLAGEDEQFF. V and J are TRBV29-1 and TRBJ2-1; 10 bases map to TRBD2. The germline gives CDR1 SQVTM, CDR2 ANQGSEA. V lost 7 bases to trimming and J lost 8 bases; unmatched junction nucleotides: 11. The CDR3 length is 14 residues.

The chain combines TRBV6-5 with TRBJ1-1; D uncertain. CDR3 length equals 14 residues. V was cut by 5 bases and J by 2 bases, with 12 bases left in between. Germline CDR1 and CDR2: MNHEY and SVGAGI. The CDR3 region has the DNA TGTGCCAGCAGTGAAGTGGGCAGTAACACTGAAGCTTTCTTT. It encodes CASSEVGSNTEAFF.

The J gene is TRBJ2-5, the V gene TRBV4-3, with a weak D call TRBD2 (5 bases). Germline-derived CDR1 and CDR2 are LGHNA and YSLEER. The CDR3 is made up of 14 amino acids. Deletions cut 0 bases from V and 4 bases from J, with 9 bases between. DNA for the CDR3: TGCGCCAGCAGCCAAGATACTAGTCGAGAGACCCAGTACTTC. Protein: CASSQDTSRETQYF.

CDR3 loop: CASSLEAGVYGYTF. CDR3 nucleotides: TGTGCCAGCAGCTTAGAGGCAGGTGTCTATGGCTACACCTTC. The V gene is TRBV7-8, the J gene TRBJ1-2; D is unresolved. Trimming shortened V by 1 base and J by 4 bases, and 10 bases separated the two germline ends. There are 14 residues in the CDR3. From germline, CDR1 is SGHVS and CDR2 FQNEAQ.